Listed below are T cell receptor beta chains from one sample, sequenced in a study of cytomegalovirus exposure and HLA in healthy donors. Only in-frame clones appear in the TCRdb table, and some are missing; sequencing was by immunoSEQ multiplex PCR. The repertoire includes 150,000 to 200,000 clones, roughly 83% of them detected once, and around 1.4% sits in the top ten. Sample: PBMCs. The source is a woman in her 50s in good health and CMV-seronegative. Both conserved end residues are part of each CDR3. The D gene is left open where the match is weak. Clone size is given for some rows only: seen once, a few or many times, or a class if the clone is expanded.

clone_size	v_call	d_call	j_call	cdr3_nt	cdr3_aa
once	TRBV10-3	TRBD2	TRBJ2-1	TGTGCCATCACCCCTGCGGGGGGCCTCGGACATGAGCAGTTCTTC	CAITPAGGLGHEQFF
few	TRBV7-2	TRBD2	TRBJ2-1	TGTGCCAGCAGTCCGTCTAGCGGGTACAATGAGCAGTTCTTC	CASSPSSGYNEQFF
few	TRBV25-1	TRBD1	TRBJ1-6	TGTGCCAGCAGTGCATCACCAGGGGGGCAGGCGAATTCACCCCTCCACTTT	CASSASPGGQANSPLHF
NA	TRBV7-9	NA	TRBJ1-3	TGTGCCAGCAGCTCCCCGAAGAGGAGCCAGCGAATCTCTGGAAACACCATATATTTT	CASSSPKRSQRISGNTIYF
NA	TRBV9	NA	TRBJ1-2	TGTGCCAGCAGCGACAGCTTGAACAGGGAGACGGGCTACACCTTC	CASSDSLNRETGYTF
once	TRBV27	NA	TRBJ1-4	TGTGCCAGCAGCCTTGGGGCAGGGAGGGGTGAAAAACTGTTTTTT	CASSLGAGRGEKLFF
NA	TRBV10-2	TRBD1	TRBJ2-7	TGCGCCAGCAGTTGGACAGGGGACAGCGAGCAGTACTTC	CASSWTGDSEQYF
NA	TRBV28	TRBD1	TRBJ2-1	TGTGCCAGTCAGGGGGACTCCTACAATGAGCAGTTCTTC	CASQGDSYNEQFF
NA	TRBV7-6	NA	TRBJ1-1	TGTGCCAGCAGCTTAGATTCATCTGAAGCTTTCTTT	CASSLDSSEAFF
NA	TRBV28	NA	TRBJ1-1	TGTGCCAGCACCCCCGACAGTTCTGAAGCTTTCTTT	CASTPDSSEAFF
NA	TRBV7-9	NA	TRBJ1-1	TGTGCCAGCAGCTTAGGGGGGGACCTAGCTGAAGCTTTCTTT	CASSLGGDLAEAFF
NA	TRBV7-9	NA	TRBJ2-2	TGTGCCAGCAGCTTATTATCAGGGCTGTCCACCGGGGAGCTGTTTTTT	CASSLLSGLSTGELFF
NA	TRBV29-1	NA	TRBJ1-3	TGCAGCGTTGAAGACTCAGGGTTCGGAAACACCATATATTTT	CSVEDSGFGNTIYF
NA	TRBV5-6	NA	TRBJ2-2	TGTGCCAGCAGCCCCCGGTGGTCCAGCGCGAACACCGGGGAGCTGTTTTTT	CASSPRWSSANTGELFF
NA	TRBV19	NA	TRBJ1-6	TGTGCCAGTAGCCCCGTCTCCTATAATTCACCCCTCCACTTT	CASSPVSYNSPLHF
NA	TRBV18	NA	TRBJ1-4	TGTGCCAGCTCACCGGTAGTAGGGAGTGAAAAACTGTTTTTT	CASSPVVGSEKLFF
few	TRBV2	NA	TRBJ1-1	TGTGCCAGCAGTTACAGGGCTCTGAACACTGAAGCTTTCTTT	CASSYRALNTEAFF
NA	TRBV19	NA	TRBJ1-1	TGTGCCAGTAGTGGGGTCGGCGGACAAAACACTGAAGCTTTCTTT	CASSGVGGQNTEAFF
NA	TRBV27	NA	TRBJ1-1	TGTGCCAGCAGTGCGACAGCTAGCACTGAAGCTTTCTTT	CASSATASTEAFF
NA	TRBV6-5	TRBD1	TRBJ2-5	TGTGCCAGCAGTTACGTACAGGGGAAAGGGACCCAGTACTTC	CASSYVQGKGTQYF
NA	TRBV11-2	NA	TRBJ2-1	TGTGCCAGCAGTCCAACCACCGGGATCAATGAGCAGTTCTTC	CASSPTTGINEQFF
once	TRBV28	TRBD1	TRBJ1-1	TGTGCCAGCAGTCTGCAGGGGGAGACCACTGAAGCTTTCTTT	CASSLQGETTEAFF
NA	TRBV6-5	TRBD2	TRBJ2-3	TGTGCCAGCAGTTTCCGACTAGCGGGGAACACAGATACGCAGTATTTT	CASSFRLAGNTDTQYF
NA	TRBV7-8	NA	TRBJ1-2	TGTGCCAGCAGCTTGGTGGAGCATTATGGCTACACCTTC	CASSLVEHYGYTF
NA	TRBV7-9	NA	TRBJ2-6	TGTGCCAGCAGCTTAGTGCGGCCGACTGGGGCCAACGTCCTGACTTTC	CASSLVRPTGANVLTF
NA	TRBV7-7	NA	TRBJ1-2	TGTGCTAGCAGCTTCATGGTGCGGGGGTTGGACTACACCTTC	CASSFMVRGLDYTF
NA	TRBV29-1	TRBD1	TRBJ2-3	TGCAGCGTGCCGGGACAGAGACTTGGGACGCAGTATTTT	CSVPGQRLGTQYF
NA	TRBV5-1	TRBD1	TRBJ1-1	TGCGCCAGCAGCCCCACCGACAGGGTTGAAGCTTTCTTT	CASSPTDRVEAFF
NA	TRBV28	NA	TRBJ1-4	TGTGCCAGCAGTTTTGGCAGGCTCTATAATGAAAAACTGTTTTTT	CASSFGRLYNEKLFF
NA	TRBV7-3	NA	TRBJ2-2	TGTGCCAGCAGCCACAGCACCGGGGAGCTGTTTTTT	CASSHSTGELFF
few	TRBV2	TRBD1	TRBJ2-5	TGTGCCAGCACTGAGATCACAGGGGGCGTTCAAGAGACCCAGTACTTC	CASTEITGGVQETQYF
NA	TRBV10-3	TRBD1	TRBJ1-4	TGTGCCATCAGGGGGACAGGGGCCAGTGAAAAACTGTTTTTT	CAIRGTGASEKLFF
NA	TRBV9	TRBD1	TRBJ2-7	TGTGCCAGCAGCGCCGGGACAGGGCACTACGAGCAGTACTTC	CASSAGTGHYEQYF
NA	TRBV11-2	NA	TRBJ2-3	TGTGCCAGCAGCTCGGACTTCACAGATACGCAGTATTTT	CASSSDFTDTQYF
NA	TRBV7-9	TRBD2	TRBJ2-5	TGTGCCAGCAGCTTAGCGTTGGACTTGCGGGGGGGAAAGACCCAGTACTTC	CASSLALDLRGGKTQYF
NA	TRBV6-5	TRBD1	TRBJ2-5	TGTGCCAGCAGGAACAGGGGGCGCTTCCGGGAGACCCAGTACTTC	CASRNRGRFRETQYF
NA	TRBV7-9	TRBD1	TRBJ2-7	TGTTCCAGCAGCTTAGGGCAGGGGGTCGACGAGCAGTACTTC	CSSSLGQGVDEQYF
NA	TRBV27	NA	TRBJ2-3	TGTGCCAGCAGTTCACAGGGTCACACAGATACGCAGTATTTT	CASSSQGHTDTQYF
NA	TRBV9	NA	TRBJ1-2	TGTGCCAGCACCCGGAGGGGTTCCGGGACCCACTTC	CASTRRGSGTHF
few	TRBV29-1	TRBD1	TRBJ1-1	TGCAGCGTCACACCGGGACAGGGGGCCCGTGAAGCTTTCTTT	CSVTPGQGAREAFF
NA	TRBV28	TRBD2	TRBJ2-7	TGTGCCAGCAACAGACTAGCGGGAGTCTACGAGCAGTACTTC	CASNRLAGVYEQYF
NA	TRBV6-5	TRBD1	TRBJ1-4	TGTGCCAGCAGTTACGGACAGGGGGCGGCTAATGAAAAACTGTTTTTT	CASSYGQGAANEKLFF
NA	TRBV20-1	NA	TRBJ2-7	TGCAGTGCTAGAGAGAGTTACGAGCAGTACTTC	CSARESYEQYF
NA	TRBV28	NA	TRBJ2-7	TGTGCCAGCAGTTTACGGATGGCGGGTAGTGAGCAGTACTTC	CASSLRMAGSEQYF
NA	TRBV11-2	NA	TRBJ1-1	TGTGCCAGCAGCCCGAGGCCGAGCACTGAAGCTTTCTTT	CASSPRPSTEAFF
NA	TRBV29-1	NA	TRBJ1-4	TGCAGCGCCCTCCCCGCGGGTGAAAAACTGTTTTTT	CSALPAGEKLFF